This entry lists 2 T cell receptor beta chains sequenced from one sample in a study of Ad26.COV2.S vaccination and SARS-CoV-2 variants. Treatment specified: 19 received Ad26.COV2.S at low or high dose, single or two shots; several received placebo; per-sample allocation not given. Sampling happened 63 days after the first vaccine or placebo injection. The protocol was immunoSEQ multiplex PCR, while the TCRdb copy is restricted to in-frame clones and leaves out a portion. The top ten hold under 6% of the sample, which has more than 300,000 clones, about 89% seen once. Material: peripheral blood, obtained in a trial of Ad26.COV2.S vaccine versus placebo. These receptors all come from a person aged 18-60 years who received the Ad26.COV2.S COVID-19 vaccine or a placebo.

The gene calls are TRBV19 and TRBJ1-5; tentatively, D is TRBD1 (5 bases). Per germline, CDR1 LNHDA and CDR2 SQIVND (reference sequence). This CDR3 region has 15 residues. V lost 5 bases to trimming and J lost 0 bases, with 11 bases between them. Written as DNA, the CDR3 is TGTGCCAGTAGTCTAGGACAAGCTAGCAATCAGCCCCAGCATTTT. Amino acids: CASSLGQASNQPQHF.

This sequence joins TRBV12-3 or TRBV12-4 and TRBJ1-1, with 7 bases lining up with TRBD1. V lost 8 bases, J lost 5 bases, and 8 bases stayed unmatched. The CDR3 spans 13 residues. The CDR3 DNA follows: TGTGCCAGCTCAAGCCGACAGGGAACTGAAGCTTTCTTT. This sequence encodes CASSSRQGTEAFF.